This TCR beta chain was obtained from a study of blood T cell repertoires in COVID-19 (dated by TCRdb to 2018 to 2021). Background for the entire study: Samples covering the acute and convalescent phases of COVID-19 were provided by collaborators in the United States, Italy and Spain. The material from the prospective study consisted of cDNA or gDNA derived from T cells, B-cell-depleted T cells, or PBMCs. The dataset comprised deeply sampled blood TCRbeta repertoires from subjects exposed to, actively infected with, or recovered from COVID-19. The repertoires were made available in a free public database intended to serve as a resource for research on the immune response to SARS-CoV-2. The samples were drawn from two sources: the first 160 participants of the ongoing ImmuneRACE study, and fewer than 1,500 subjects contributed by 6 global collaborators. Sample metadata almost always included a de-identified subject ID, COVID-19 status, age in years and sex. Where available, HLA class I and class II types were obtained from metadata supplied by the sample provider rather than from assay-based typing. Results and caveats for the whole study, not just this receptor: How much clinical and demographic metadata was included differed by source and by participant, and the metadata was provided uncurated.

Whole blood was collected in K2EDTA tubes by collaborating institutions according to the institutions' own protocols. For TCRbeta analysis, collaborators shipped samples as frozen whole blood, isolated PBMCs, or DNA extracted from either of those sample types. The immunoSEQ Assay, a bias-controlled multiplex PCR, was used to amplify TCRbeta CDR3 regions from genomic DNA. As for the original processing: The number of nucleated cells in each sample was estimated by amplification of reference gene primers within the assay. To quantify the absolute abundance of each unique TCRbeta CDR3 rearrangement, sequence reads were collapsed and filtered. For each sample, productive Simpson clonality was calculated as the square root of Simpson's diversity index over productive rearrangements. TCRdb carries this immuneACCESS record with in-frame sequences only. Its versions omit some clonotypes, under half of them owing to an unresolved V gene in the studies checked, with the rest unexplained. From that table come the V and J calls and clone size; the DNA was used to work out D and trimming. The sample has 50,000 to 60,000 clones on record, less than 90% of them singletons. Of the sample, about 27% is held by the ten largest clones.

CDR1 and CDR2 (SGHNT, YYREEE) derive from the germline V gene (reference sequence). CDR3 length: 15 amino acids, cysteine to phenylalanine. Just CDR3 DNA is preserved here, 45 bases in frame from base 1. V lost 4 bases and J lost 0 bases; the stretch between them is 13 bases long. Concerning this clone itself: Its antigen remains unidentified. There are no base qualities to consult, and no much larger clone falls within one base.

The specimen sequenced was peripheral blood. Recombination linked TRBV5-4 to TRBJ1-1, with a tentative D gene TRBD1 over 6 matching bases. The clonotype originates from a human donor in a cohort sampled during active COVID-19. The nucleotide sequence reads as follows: TGTGCCAGCAGCCCTCAGACAGGAGTGAACACTGAAGCTTTCTTT. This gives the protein CASSPQTGVNTEAFF.